The 28 T cell receptor beta chains below were found in one sample sequenced in a study of cytomegalovirus exposure and HLA in healthy donors. The PCR used 60 Vbeta and 13 Jbeta primers. Profiled with immunoSEQ multiplex PCR; TCRdb holds only in-frame clones, not every one. The table has 220,000 or so clones, approximately 68% seen once. Sequences were obtained from PBMCs. Receptors were obtained from a woman aged 25 to 45 in good health and CMV-seronegative.

This clone was found once. The chain couples TRBV4-1 to TRBJ1-2, with D hard to call. The CDR3 contains 14 residues. V shed 4 bases and J shed 6 bases, with 15 bases lying between them. Germline V lookup: CDR1 MGHRA, CDR2 YSYEKL. The CDR3 DNA follows: TGCGCCAGCAGCCTAGACCCTCAGGCCCATGGCTACACCTTC. It specifies CASSLDPQAHGYTF.

This sequence joins TRBV19 and TRBJ2-3; D is possibly TRBD2 (6 bases). This CDR3 region has 15 residues. The V end was cut by 3 bases, the J end by 0 bases, with 10 bases between. The germline V gene encodes CDR1 LNHDA and CDR2 SQIVND (reference sequence). The DNA for the CDR3 is TGTGCCAGTAGTATCCGGGGGATAAGCACAGATACGCAGTATTTT. Protein sequence: CASSIRGISTDTQYF.

The chain is built from TRBV6-1 and TRBJ1-3, with D possibly being TRBD1 (6 bases). The CDR3 consists of 14 residues. Trimming removed 5 bases from V and 3 bases from J, with 11 bases in between. Germline lookup yields CDR1 MNHNS and CDR2 SASEGT. This chain's CDR3 is CASSPPDSGNTIYF. The DNA for the CDR3 is TGTGCCAGCAGTCCCCCGGACAGTGGAAACACCATATATTTT.

The chain uses TRBV6-5 and TRBJ1-4; D gene ambiguous. The V and J ends lost 4 bases and 0 bases respectively, with 9 bases between them. The CDR3 covers 15 residues. Germline CDR1 reads MNHEY; CDR2 reads SVGAGI. The CDR3 nucleotides read TGTGCCAGCAGTTCTCAAGGAGCAACTAATGAAAAACTGTTTTTT. It codes for CASSSQGATNEKLFF.

This clone was seen a handful of times. The rearrangement links TRBV14 to TRBJ1-2; D unresolved. CDR1 SGHDN and CDR2 FVKESK come from the germline V gene. V lost 2 bases, J lost 2 bases, and 15 bases lay in between. The CDR3 covers 16 residues. DNA for the CDR3: TGTGCCAGCAGCCAAAGAGGAGGGCTCGCCAACTATGGCTACACCTTC. Translating gives CASSQRGGLANYGYTF.

The chain combines TRBV7-2 with TRBJ2-1, with D possibly TRBD1 on 6 matching bases. The CDR3 is 15 amino acids. Germline-derived CDR1 and CDR2 are SGHTA and FQGNSA. The V gene lost 5 bases and the J gene lost 1 base, with 12 bases spanning the gap. The chain's CDR3 is CASSLQGRSYNEQFF. The CDR3 DNA sequence: TGTGCCAGCAGCCTACAGGGTAGGTCCTACAATGAGCAGTTCTTC. The full variable domain, with the rest looked up from reference TRBV7-2 and TRBJ2-1, is GAGVSQSPSNKVTEKGKDVELRCDPISGHTALYWYRQSLGQGLEFLIYFQGNSAPDKSGLPSDRFSAERTGGSVSTLTIQRTQQEDSAVYLCASSLQGRSYNEQFFGPGTRLTVL.

The chain joins TRBV27 to TRBJ2-3; 14 nucleotides line up with TRBD2. The CDR3 contains 14 residues. J lost 8 bases, V lost 4 bases, and 2 bases had no gene match. The germline CDR1 and CDR2 sequences are MNHEY and SMNVEV (reference sequence). The CDR3 DNA follows: TGTGCCAGCAGTTCCGGACTAGCGGGGGGTACGCAGTATTTT. It encodes CASSSGLAGGTQYF.

This chain links TRBV11-2 with TRBJ1-2; D not certain. This CDR3 has 16 residues. V dropped 0 bases and J dropped 4 bases, with 15 bases sitting between them. Germline V CDR1 and CDR2: SGHAT, FQNNGV. The CDR3 sequence is CASSLDATAHSYGYTF. CDR3 coding DNA: TGTGCCAGCAGCTTAGATGCCACCGCTCATAGCTATGGCTACACCTTC.

The genes are TRBV7-2 and TRBJ2-3; D not certain. CDR1 is SGHTA, CDR2 FQGNSA, per germline. Trimming pared 6 bases from V and 6 bases from J, leaving 13 bases between. This CDR3 spans 13 amino acids. CDR3 DNA sequence: TGTGCCAGCAGTTTTCCCCACGGGGATACGCAGTATTTT. This encodes CASSFPHGDTQYF. Together with reference TRBV7-2 and TRBJ2-3, the CDR3 gives the full variable domain: GAGVSQSPSNKVTEKGKDVELRCDPISGHTALYWYRQSLGQGLEFLIYFQGNSAPDKSGLPSDRFSAERTGGSVSTLTIQRTQQEDSAVYLCASSFPHGDTQYFGPGTRLTVL.

The table lists this clone with a few counts. The chain carries TRBV4-1 and TRBJ2-1; the D gene is possibly TRBD1 (6 bases). V dropped 1 base and J dropped 11 bases, with 12 bases sitting between them. The length of the CDR3 is 13 residues. Per germline, CDR1 MGHRA and CDR2 YSYEKL. The CDR3 here is CASSQGEGQKQFF. The CDR3 nucleotides are TGCGCCAGCAGCCAAGGAGAAGGACAGAAGCAGTTCTTC.

The CDR3 spells CASSPEGQAPVRAFF. The CDR3 DNA reads TGTGCCAGCTCACCAGAGGGACAGGCCCCGGTGAGAGCTTTCTTT. The V and J genes are TRBV18 and TRBJ1-1, with 8 bases identical to TRBD1. The length of the CDR3 is 15 residues. The V and J ends lost 2 bases and 10 bases, in that order; junction bases with no gene match: 12. Germline lookup yields CDR1 KGHSH and CDR2 LQKENI.

This chain links TRBV25-1 with TRBJ1-1, with D maybe TRBD1 (5 bases). The CDR3 consists of 12 residues. CDR1 and CDR2 from the germline V gene are MGHDK and SYGVNS. With 2 bases removed from V and 7 bases from J, the gap between germline ends came to 8 bases. The CDR3 spells CASSEPGNEAFF. The CDR3 nucleotides read TGTGCCAGCAGTGAACCAGGGAATGAAGCTTTCTTT.

The V and J genes are TRBV10-3 and TRBJ1-1, with D hard to call. The V and J ends lost 11 bases and 0 bases respectively, with 13 bases between them. The CDR3 contains 13 residues. The germline CDR1 and CDR2 sequences are ENHRY and SYGVKD. The CDR3 protein is CASSLEVNTEAFF. CDR3 in DNA: TGTGCCTCCTCCCTGGAGGTGAACACTGAAGCTTTCTTT.

In DNA, the CDR3 is TGTGCCAGCAGCAAAGGACTAAACGACGAGCAGTACTTC. Translating gives CASSKGLNDEQYF. V usage is TRBV21-1 and J usage is TRBJ2-5; TRBD2 was called by the table and not checked on the DNA. The J call may not be correct, given that the DNA end is closer to TRBJ2-7. TRBV21-1 is assigned pseudogene status. CDR3 length: 13 amino acids.

The V gene is TRBV7-3, the J gene TRBJ1-1, with 8 bases aligning to TRBD1. There are 14 residues in the CDR3. Trimming took 5 bases from V and 5 from J; bases not matched to a gene: 7. Germline lookup yields CDR1 SGHTA and CDR2 FQGTGA. CDR3 DNA: TGTGCCAGCAGCAGCGCAGGGGGCAGTACTGAAGCTTTCTTT. Amino acids: CASSSAGGSTEAFF.

The chain uses TRBV6-5 and TRBJ2-7; TRBD1 agrees at 8 bases. Trimming at V came to 5 bases and at J to 2 bases, leaving 8 bases not matched to a gene. From germline, CDR1 is MNHEY and CDR2 SVGAGI. The CDR3 is 15 residues long. CDR3 sequence (DNA): TGTGCCAGCAGTACCCCCCGACAGGGGACCTACGAGCAGTACTTC. Amino acids: CASSTPRQGTYEQYF.

The chain carries TRBV6-1 and TRBJ1-3; D is unclear. Looked up from germline, CDR1 is MNHNS and CDR2 is SASEGT. CDR3 size: 12 residues. Trimming took 7 bases from V and 4 from J, leaving 8 bases between them. DNA of the CDR3: TGTGCCAGCACGTCGGAGGGAAACACCATATATTTT. This translates into CASTSEGNTIYF.

The V gene is TRBV5-4, the J gene TRBJ1-2; unclear D gene. The CDR3 covers 14 residues. The V gene lost 7 bases and the J gene lost 2 bases, with 15 bases spanning the gap. Germline V gene lookup returns CDR1 SGHNT and CDR2 YYREEE (reference sequence). The CDR3: CASSEGGRNYGYTF. The CDR3 DNA reads TGTGCCAGCTCAGAGGGCGGCAGGAACTATGGCTACACCTTC.

The rearrangement uses TRBV5-1 and TRBJ2-1; possible D gene TRBD1, 6 bases. Germline V gene sequence: CDR1 SGHRS, CDR2 YFSETQ. This CDR3 has 17 residues. V dropped 4 bases and J dropped 3 bases, with 20 bases sitting between them. CDR3 region: CASSGPEDRFDYNEQFF. CDR3 nucleotides: TGCGCCAGCAGCGGACCAGAGGACAGATTTGACTACAATGAGCAGTTCTTC.

This clone was seen just once. One end of the junction fails to match germline, which may point to a read error. The rearrangement joins TRBV7-9 to TRBJ2-1; a possible D gene is TRBD1 (5 bases). Per germline, CDR1 SEHNR and CDR2 FQNEAQ (reference sequence). The CDR3 contains 16 residues. CDR3 in amino acids: CASGLSLGLSYNEQFF. DNA for the CDR3: TGTGCCAGCGGCTTATCGCTGGGGCTATCCTACAATGAGCAGTTCTTC.

The chain has TRBV5-4 and TRBJ1-1, with TRBD1 as a possible D gene (5 bases). Germline V lookup: CDR1 SGHNT, CDR2 YYREEE (reference sequence). The CDR3 extends over 13 amino acids. The V end lost 5 bases, the J end lost 1 base, and 9 bases lay between the germline ends. For the CDR3, the DNA is TGTGCCAGCAGAATGGACAAGAACACTGAAGCTTTCTTT. It yields the protein CASRMDKNTEAFF. Variable domain in full (rest from reference TRBV5-4 and TRBJ1-1): ETGVTQSPTHLIKTRGQQVTLRCSSQSGHNTVSWYQQALGQGPQFIFQYYREEENGRGNFPPRFSGLQFPNYSSELNVNALELDDSALYLCASRMDKNTEAFFGQGTRLTVV.

V usage is TRBV19 and J usage is TRBJ1-2, with 7 bases fitting TRBD1. This CDR3 region has 18 residues. V lost 3 bases to trimming and J lost 2 bases; unmatched junction nucleotides: 15. Germline CDR1 reads LNHDA; CDR2 reads SQIVND (reference sequence). CDR3: CASSIFPVLRGANYGYTF. CDR3 DNA: TGTGCCAGTAGTATCTTCCCCGTGCTCAGGGGGGCCAACTATGGCTACACCTTC.

The J gene is TRBJ1-2, the V gene TRBV29-1; D may be TRBD1 (5 bases). V was clipped by 6 bases and J by 4 bases, with 18 bases between them. Germline V gene lookup returns CDR1 SQVTM and CDR2 ANQGSEA. This CDR3 is built from 14 residues. The CDR3 region has the DNA TGCAGCGTGACAACAGGAACCGTTGGCTATGGCTACACCTTC. Translation: CSVTTGTVGYGYTF.

The chain employs TRBV29-1 and TRBJ2-7; 7 positions agree with TRBD1. After removal of 3 bases from V and 5 bases from J, the junction contained 7 bases not matched to a gene. Germline V CDR1 and CDR2: SQVTM, ANQGSEA. This CDR3 comprises 13 residues. The CDR3 reads CSVEWGQQDEQYF. CDR3 DNA sequence: TGCAGCGTTGAGTGGGGACAGCAGGACGAGCAGTACTTC.

The chain uses TRBV9 and TRBJ2-1; TRBD2 matches 9 bases. This CDR3 is built from 16 residues. V shed 0 bases, J shed 4 bases, and the junction held 5 bases outside the gene matches. Per the germline V gene, CDR1 is SGDLS and CDR2 is YYNGEE. CDR3 in amino acids: CASSVVSLAGYNEQFF. CDR3 in DNA: TGTGCCAGCAGCGTAGTCTCCCTAGCGGGATACAATGAGCAGTTCTTC.

This rearrangement joins TRBV19 to TRBJ2-5; 10 bases map to TRBD2. Germline V lookup: CDR1 LNHDA, CDR2 SQIVND (reference sequence). The CDR3 runs to 15 residues. Losses at the gene ends were 4 bases for V and 2 bases for J; bases not matched to a gene: 4. CDR3 loop: CASSSLAGVQETQYF. Written as DNA, the CDR3 is TGTGCCAGTAGTAGCCTAGCGGGAGTGCAAGAGACCCAGTACTTC.

The chain joins TRBV2 to TRBJ2-3, with TRBD2 as a possible D gene (5 bases). From germline, CDR1 is SNHLY and CDR2 FYNNEI. The CDR3 runs 14 residues. Trimming took off 11 bases at V and 0 bases at J, with 15 bases between the two ends. The CDR3 region has the DNA TGTGCCGGGTTTGGCGGGTCTAGCACAGATACGCAGTATTTT. Its translation is CAGFGGSSTDTQYF.

This clone was observed a few times. The chain is built from TRBV5-1 and TRBJ1-2, with TRBD1 matching over 9 bases. CDR1 and CDR2 from the germline V gene are SGHRS and YFSETQ. Trimming took 4 bases from V and 4 from J; bases not matched to a gene: 5. The CDR3 spans 14 residues. The CDR3 region has the DNA TGCGCCAGCAGCGTGGGACAGGGCGGCTATGGCTACACCTTC. Its protein is CASSVGQGGYGYTF.